This TCR beta chain was identified during a study of T cell responses to AZD1222 COVID-19 vaccine. Across the study: Whether given at about 4 or about 12 weeks, second doses were pooled. Study results and caveats: The sample set comprised mostly white British donors with more females, and clonal diversity was possibly underestimated. Rises in breadth and depth of Spike-specific TCRs came after two AZD1222 doses.

Turning to this clone: Its antigen is unknown.

Germline V CDR1 and CDR2: ENHRY, SYGVKD. Trimming cost V 9 bases and J 2 bases; bases outside gene matches: 2. This CDR3 is 12 amino acids long. Clones were sequenced by immunoSEQ multiplex PCR, and TCRdb holds only the in-frame ones, with some missing. The sample holds 65,000 to 80,000 clones; under 95% are singletons and the top ten take approximately 4.2%. V is TRBV10-3 and J is TRBJ2-5, with 8 nucleotides matching TRBD1. The source material was peripheral blood, sampled on day 0 of AZD1222 vaccination. The TCR comes from an adult in good health. The CDR3 DNA reads TGTGCCATGGGACAGGAGCAAGAGACCCAGTACTTC. Amino acids: CAMGQEQETQYF.